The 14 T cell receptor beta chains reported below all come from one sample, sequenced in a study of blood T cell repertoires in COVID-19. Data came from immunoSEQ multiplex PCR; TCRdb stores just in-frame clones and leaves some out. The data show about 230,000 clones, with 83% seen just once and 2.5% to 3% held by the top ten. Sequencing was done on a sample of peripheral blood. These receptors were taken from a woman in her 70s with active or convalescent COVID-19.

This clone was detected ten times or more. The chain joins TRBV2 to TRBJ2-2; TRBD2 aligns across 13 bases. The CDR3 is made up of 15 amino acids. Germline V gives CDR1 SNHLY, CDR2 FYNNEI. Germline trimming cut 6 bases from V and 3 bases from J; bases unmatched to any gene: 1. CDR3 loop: CASRGLAGDTGELFF. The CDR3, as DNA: TGTGCCAGCAGAGGACTAGCGGGGGACACCGGGGAGCTGTTTTTT.

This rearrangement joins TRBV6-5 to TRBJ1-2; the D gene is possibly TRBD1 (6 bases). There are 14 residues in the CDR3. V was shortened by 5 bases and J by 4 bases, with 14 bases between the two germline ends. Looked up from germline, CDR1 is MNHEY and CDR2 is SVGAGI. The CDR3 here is CASSLSGGAYGYTF. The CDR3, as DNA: TGTGCCAGCAGTCTGTCGGGGGGGGCCTATGGCTACACCTTC.

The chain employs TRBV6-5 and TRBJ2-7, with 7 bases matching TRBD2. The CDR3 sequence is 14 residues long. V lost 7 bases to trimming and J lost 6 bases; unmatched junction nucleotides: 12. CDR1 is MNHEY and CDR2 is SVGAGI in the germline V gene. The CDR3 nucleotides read TGTGCCAGCACCAGGGACTCGGGCGGGGGCGAGCAGTACTTC. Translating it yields CASTRDSGGGEQYF.

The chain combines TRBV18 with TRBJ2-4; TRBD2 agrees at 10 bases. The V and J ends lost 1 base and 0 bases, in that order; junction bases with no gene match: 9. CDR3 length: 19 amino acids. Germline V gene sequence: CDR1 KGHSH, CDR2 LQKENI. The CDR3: CASSPRPSGSPEAKNIQYF. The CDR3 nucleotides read TGTGCCAGCTCACCACGGCCTAGCGGGAGCCCAGAAGCCAAAAACATTCAGTACTTC.

CDR3 nucleotide sequence: TGCGCCAGCAGCTTGACAGGGGACTATGGCTACACCTTC. It translates to CASSLTGDYGYTF. J is TRBJ1-2 and V is TRBV5-1; 7 bases are shared with TRBD1. V gave up 1 base and J gave up 3 bases; unmatched junction bases: 0. The CDR3 contains 13 residues. Germline V gene data show CDR1 as SGHRS and CDR2 as YFSETQ.

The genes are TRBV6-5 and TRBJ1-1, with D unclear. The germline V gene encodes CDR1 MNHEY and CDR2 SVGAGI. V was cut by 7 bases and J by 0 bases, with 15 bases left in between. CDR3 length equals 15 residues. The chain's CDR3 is CASNSHNSMNTEAFF. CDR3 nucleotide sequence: TGTGCCAGCAACTCCCATAATAGCATGAACACTGAAGCTTTCTTT.

The DNA for the CDR3 is TGCGCCAGCAGCCAAGATGGACGGCGGGGTGTACCCAAAGAGACCCAGTACTTC. Protein sequence: CASSQDGRRGVPKETQYF. The chain uses TRBV4-1 and TRBJ2-5; weak D call: TRBD2 (6 bases). This CDR3 is 18 amino acids long. Germline V gives CDR1 MGHRA, CDR2 YSYEKL. Trimming shortened V by 0 bases and J by 3 bases, and 20 bases separated the two germline ends.

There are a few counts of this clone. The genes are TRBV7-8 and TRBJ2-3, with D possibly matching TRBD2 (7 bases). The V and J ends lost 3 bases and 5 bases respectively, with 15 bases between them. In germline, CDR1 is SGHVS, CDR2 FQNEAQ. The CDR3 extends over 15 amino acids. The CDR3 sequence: CASSFLGGRVDTQYF. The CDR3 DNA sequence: TGTGCCAGCAGCTTCTTAGGGGGGAGGGTAGATACGCAGTATTTT.

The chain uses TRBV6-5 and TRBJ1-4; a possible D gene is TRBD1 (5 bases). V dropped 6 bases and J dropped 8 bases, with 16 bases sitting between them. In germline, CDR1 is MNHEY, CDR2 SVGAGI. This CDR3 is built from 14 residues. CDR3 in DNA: TGTGCCAGCAGGATTGGGCAGGGCGGAGAAAAACTGTTTTTT. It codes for CASRIGQGGEKLFF.

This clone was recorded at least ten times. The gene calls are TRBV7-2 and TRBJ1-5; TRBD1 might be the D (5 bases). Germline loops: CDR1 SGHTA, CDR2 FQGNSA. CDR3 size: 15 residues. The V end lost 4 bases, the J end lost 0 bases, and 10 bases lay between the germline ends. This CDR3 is CASSSDSYSNQPQHF. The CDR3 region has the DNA TGTGCCAGCAGCTCAGACAGTTATAGCAATCAGCCCCAGCATTTT.

CDR3 nucleotide sequence: TGTGCCAGCAGCGTCCTCTCCGATTCACCCCTCCACTTT. Amino acids: CASSVLSDSPLHF. The J gene is TRBJ1-6, the V gene TRBV11-3; D ambiguous. This CDR3 region has 13 residues. The V and J ends lost 5 bases and 8 bases respectively, with 10 bases between them. The germline gives CDR1 SGHNT, CDR2 YENEEA.

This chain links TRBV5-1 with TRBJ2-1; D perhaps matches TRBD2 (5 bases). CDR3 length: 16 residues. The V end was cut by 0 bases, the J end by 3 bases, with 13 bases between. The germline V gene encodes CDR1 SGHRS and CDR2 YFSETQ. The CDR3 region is CASSLEPQRSYNEQFF. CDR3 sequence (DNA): TGCGCCAGCAGCTTGGAGCCCCAGCGGAGCTACAATGAGCAGTTCTTC.

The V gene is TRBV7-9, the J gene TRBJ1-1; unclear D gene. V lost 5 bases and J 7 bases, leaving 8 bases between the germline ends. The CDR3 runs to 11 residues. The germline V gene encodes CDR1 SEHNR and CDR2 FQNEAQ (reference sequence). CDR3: CASSRTDEAFF. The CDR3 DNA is TGTGCCAGCAGCCGCACAGATGAAGCTTTCTTT. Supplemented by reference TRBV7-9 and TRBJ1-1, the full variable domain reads DTGVSQNPRHKITKRGQNVTFRCDPISEHNRLYWYRQTLGQGPEFLTYFQNEAQLEKSRLLSDRFSAERPKGSFSTLEIQRTEQGDSAMYLCASSRTDEAFFGQGTRLTVV.

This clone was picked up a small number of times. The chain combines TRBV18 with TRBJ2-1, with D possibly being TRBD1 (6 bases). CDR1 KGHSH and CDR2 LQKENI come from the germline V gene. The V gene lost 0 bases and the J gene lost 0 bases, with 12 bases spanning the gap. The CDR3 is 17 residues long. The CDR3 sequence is CASSPPGAEYSYNEQFF. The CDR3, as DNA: TGTGCCAGCTCACCACCGGGGGCTGAGTACTCCTACAATGAGCAGTTCTTC.